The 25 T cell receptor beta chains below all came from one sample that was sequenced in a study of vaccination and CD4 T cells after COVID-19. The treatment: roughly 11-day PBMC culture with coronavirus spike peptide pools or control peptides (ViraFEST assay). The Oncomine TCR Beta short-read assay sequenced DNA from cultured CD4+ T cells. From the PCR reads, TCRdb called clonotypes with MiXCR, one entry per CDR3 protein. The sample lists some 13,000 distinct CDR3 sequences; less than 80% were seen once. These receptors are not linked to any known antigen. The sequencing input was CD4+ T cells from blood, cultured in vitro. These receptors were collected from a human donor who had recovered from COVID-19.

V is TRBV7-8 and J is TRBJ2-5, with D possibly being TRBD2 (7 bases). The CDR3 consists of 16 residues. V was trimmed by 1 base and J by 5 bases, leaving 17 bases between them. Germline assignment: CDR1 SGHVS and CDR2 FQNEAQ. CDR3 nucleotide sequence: TGTGCCAGCAGCTTAGTTGCGGGGGCGCCCCGGGAGACCCAGTACTTC. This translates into CASSLVAGAPRETQYF.

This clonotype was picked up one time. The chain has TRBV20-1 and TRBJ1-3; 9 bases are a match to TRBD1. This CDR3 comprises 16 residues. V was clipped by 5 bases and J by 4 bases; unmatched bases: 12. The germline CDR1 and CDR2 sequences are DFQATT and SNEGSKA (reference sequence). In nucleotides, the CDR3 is TGCAGTGCTGACCCGGACAGGGGCAAAGCCGGAAACACCATATATTTT. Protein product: CSADPDRGKAGNTIYF.

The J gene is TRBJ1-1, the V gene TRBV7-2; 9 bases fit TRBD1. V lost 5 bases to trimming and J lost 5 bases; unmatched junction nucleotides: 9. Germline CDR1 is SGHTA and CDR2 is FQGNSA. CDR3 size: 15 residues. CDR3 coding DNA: TGTGCCAGCAGCCACAGGGGGCGGGTAGCGACTGAAGCTTTCTTT. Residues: CASSHRGRVATEAFF.

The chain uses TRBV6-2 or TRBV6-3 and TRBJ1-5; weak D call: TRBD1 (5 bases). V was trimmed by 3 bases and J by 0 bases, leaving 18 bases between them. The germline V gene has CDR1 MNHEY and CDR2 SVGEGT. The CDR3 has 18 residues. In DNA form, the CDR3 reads TGTGCCAGCAGTTATAGGTCAGGAGGGGTTAATAGCAATCAGCCCCAGCATTTT. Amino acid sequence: CASSYRSGGVNSNQPQHF.

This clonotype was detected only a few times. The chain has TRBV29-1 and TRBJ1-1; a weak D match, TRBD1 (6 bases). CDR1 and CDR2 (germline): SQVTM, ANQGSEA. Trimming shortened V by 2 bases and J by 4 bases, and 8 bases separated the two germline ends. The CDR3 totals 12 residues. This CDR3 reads CSVERGTTEAFF. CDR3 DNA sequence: TGCAGCGTTGAAAGGGGGACCACTGAAGCTTTCTTT.

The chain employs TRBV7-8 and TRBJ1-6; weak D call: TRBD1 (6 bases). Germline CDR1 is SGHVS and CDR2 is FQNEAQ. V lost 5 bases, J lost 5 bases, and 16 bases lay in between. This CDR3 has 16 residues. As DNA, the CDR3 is TGTGCCAGCAGCCTGAACAGGGTGGAGGATAATTCACCCCTCCACTTT. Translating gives CASSLNRVEDNSPLHF.

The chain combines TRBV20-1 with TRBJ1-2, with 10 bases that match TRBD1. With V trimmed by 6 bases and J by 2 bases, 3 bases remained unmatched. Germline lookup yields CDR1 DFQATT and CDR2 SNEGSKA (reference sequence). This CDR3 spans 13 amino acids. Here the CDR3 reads CSAAGQGNYGYTF. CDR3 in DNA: TGCAGTGCCGCGGGACAGGGGAACTATGGCTACACCTTC.

CDR3 protein: CASSRATTDTQYF. For the CDR3, the DNA is TGTGCCAGTAGTAGGGCCACCACAGATACGCAGTATTTT. V usage is TRBV19 and J usage is TRBJ2-3; the D is unclear. CDR3 length: 13 amino acids. Trimming pared 4 bases from V and 2 bases from J, leaving 7 bases between. Germline loops: CDR1 LNHDA, CDR2 SQIVND (reference sequence).

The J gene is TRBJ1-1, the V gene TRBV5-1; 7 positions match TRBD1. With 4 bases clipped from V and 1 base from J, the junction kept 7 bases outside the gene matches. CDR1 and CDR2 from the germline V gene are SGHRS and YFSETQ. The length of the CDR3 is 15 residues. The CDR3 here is CASSRVGQQNTEAFF. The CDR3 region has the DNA TGCGCCAGCAGCCGAGTGGGACAGCAGAACACTGAAGCTTTCTTT.

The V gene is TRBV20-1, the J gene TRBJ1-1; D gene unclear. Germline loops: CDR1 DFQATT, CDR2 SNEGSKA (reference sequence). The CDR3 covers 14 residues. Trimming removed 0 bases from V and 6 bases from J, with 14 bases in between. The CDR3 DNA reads TGCAGTGCTAGAGATCTCGGCAAGAGGGCTGAAGCTTTCTTT. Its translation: CSARDLGKRAEAFF.

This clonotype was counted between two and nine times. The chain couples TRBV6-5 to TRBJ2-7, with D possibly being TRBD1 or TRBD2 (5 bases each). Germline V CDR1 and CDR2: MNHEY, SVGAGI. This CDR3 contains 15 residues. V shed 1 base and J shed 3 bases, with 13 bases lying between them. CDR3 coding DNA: TGTGCCAGCAGTTACTACGGGACCGGGCTCTACGAGCAGTACTTC. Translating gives CASSYYGTGLYEQYF.

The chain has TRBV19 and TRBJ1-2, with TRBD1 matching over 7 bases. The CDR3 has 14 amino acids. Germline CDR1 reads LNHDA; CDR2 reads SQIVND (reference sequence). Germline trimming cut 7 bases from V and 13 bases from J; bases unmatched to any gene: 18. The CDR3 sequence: CASTQRGTAPYSTF. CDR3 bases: TGTGCCAGTACCCAACGGGGGACAGCTCCTTATTCCACCTTC. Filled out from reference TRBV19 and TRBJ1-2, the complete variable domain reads DGGITQSPKYLFRKEGQNVTLSCEQNLNHDAMYWYRQDPGQGLRLIYYSQIVNDFQKGDIAEGYSVSREKKESFPLTVTSAQKNPTAFYLCASTQRGTAPYSTFGSGTRLTVV.

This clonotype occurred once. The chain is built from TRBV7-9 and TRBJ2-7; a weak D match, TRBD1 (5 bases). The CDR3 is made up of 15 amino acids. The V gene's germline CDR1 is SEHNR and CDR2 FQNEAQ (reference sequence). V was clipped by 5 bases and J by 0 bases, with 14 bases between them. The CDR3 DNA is TGTGCCAGCAGCCCAACAGGTTTGACCTCCTACGAGCAGTACTTC. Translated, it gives CASSPTGLTSYEQYF.

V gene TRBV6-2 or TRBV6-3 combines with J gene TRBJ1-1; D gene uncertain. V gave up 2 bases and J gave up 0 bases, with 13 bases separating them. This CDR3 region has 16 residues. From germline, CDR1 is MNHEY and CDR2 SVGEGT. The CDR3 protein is CASSYPTGRVNTEAFF. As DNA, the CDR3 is TGTGCCAGCAGTTACCCGACTGGCCGGGTGAACACTGAAGCTTTCTTT.

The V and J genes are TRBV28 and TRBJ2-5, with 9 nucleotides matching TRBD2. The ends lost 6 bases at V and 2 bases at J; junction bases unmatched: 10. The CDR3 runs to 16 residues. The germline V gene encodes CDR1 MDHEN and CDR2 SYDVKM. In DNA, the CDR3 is TGTGCCAGCAGCCGAGCTAGCGGGAAGGTACAAGAGACCCAGTACTTC. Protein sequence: CASSRASGKVQETQYF. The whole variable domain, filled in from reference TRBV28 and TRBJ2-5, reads DVKVTQSSRYLVKRTGEKVFLECVQDMDHENMFWYRQDPGLGLRLIYFSYDVKMKEKGDIPEGYSVSREKKERFSLILESASTNQTSMYLCASSRASGKVQETQYFGPGTRLLVL.

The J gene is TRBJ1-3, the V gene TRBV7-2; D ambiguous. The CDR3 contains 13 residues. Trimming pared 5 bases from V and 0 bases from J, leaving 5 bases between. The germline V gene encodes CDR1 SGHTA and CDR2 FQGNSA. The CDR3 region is CASSPISGNTIYF. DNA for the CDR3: TGTGCCAGCAGCCCGATCTCTGGAAACACCATATATTTT.

The CDR3 protein is CASSLSLAAGELFF. The DNA for the CDR3 is TGTGCCAGCAGCTTATCCCTAGCGGCCGGGGAGCTGTTTTTT. This chain links TRBV7-3 with TRBJ2-2, with 7 nucleotides matching TRBD2. Germline assignment: CDR1 SGHTA and CDR2 FQGTGA. V shed 2 bases and J 6 bases; nucleotides not matched to a gene: 3. The CDR3 runs to 14 residues.

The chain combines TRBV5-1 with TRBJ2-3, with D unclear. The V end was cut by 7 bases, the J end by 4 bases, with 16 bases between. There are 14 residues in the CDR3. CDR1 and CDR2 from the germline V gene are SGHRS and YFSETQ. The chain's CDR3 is CASQLTPGPDTQYF. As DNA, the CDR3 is TGCGCCAGCCAACTCACGCCGGGCCCAGATACGCAGTATTTT.

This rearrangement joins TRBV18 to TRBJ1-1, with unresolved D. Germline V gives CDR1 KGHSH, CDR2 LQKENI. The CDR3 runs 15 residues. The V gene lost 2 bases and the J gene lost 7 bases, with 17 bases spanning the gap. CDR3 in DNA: TGTGCCAGCTCACCAGGGGTGGCGAGAGATCTTGAAGCTTTCTTT. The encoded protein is CASSPGVARDLEAFF.

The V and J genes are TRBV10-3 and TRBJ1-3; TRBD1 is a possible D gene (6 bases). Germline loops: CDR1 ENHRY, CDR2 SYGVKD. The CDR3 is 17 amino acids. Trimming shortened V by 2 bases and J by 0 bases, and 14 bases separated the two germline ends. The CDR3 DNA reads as TGTGCCATCAGTGAGCCCAGGACAGCATTCTCTGGAAACACCATATATTTT. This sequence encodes CAISEPRTAFSGNTIYF.

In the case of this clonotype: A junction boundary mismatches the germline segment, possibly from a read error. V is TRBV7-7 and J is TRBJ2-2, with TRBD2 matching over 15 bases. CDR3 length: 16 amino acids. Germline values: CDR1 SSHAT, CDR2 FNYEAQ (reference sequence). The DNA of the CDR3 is TGTGCTAGCAGCTTTGGACTAGCGGGAGGGATCGGGGAGCTGTTTTTT. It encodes CASSFGLAGGIGELFF. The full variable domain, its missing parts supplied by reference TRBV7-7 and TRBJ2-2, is GAGVSQSPRYKVTKRGQDVTLRCDPISSHATLYWYQQALGQGPEFLTYFNYEAQPDKSGLPSDRFSAERPEGSISTLTIQRTEQRDSAMYRCASSFGLAGGIGELFFGEGSRLTVL.

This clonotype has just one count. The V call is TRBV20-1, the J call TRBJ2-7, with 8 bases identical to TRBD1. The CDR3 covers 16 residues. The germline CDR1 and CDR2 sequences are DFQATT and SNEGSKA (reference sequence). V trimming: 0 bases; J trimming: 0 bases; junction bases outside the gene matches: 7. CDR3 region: CSARDLETGDSYEQYF. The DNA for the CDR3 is TGCAGTGCTAGAGATTTGGAGACAGGGGACTCCTACGAGCAGTACTTC.

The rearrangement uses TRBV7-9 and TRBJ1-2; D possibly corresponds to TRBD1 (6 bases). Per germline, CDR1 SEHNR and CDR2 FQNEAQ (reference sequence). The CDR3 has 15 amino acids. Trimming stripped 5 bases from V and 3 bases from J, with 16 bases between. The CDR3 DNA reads TGTGCCAGCAGCCGTTGGGACACGATAGACTATGGCTACACCTTC. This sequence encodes CASSRWDTIDYGYTF.

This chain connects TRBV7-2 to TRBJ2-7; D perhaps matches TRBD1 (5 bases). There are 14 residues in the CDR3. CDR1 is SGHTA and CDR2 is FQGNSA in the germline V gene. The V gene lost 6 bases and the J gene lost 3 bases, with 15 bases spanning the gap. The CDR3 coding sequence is TGTGCCAGCAGATCGCCGACGGACATCTACGAGCAGTACTTC. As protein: CASRSPTDIYEQYF. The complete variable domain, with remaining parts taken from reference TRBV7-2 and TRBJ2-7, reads GAGVSQSPSNKVTEKGKDVELRCDPISGHTALYWYRQSLGQGLEFLIYFQGNSAPDKSGLPSDRFSAERTGGSVSTLTIQRTQQEDSAVYLCASRSPTDIYEQYFGPGTRLTVT.

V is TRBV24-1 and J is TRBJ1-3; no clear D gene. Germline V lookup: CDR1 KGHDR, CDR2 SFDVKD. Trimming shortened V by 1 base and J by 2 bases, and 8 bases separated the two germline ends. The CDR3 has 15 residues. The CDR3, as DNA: TGTGCCACCAGTGATTTCACGGAAGCTGGAAACACCATATATTTT. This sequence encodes CATSDFTEAGNTIYF.